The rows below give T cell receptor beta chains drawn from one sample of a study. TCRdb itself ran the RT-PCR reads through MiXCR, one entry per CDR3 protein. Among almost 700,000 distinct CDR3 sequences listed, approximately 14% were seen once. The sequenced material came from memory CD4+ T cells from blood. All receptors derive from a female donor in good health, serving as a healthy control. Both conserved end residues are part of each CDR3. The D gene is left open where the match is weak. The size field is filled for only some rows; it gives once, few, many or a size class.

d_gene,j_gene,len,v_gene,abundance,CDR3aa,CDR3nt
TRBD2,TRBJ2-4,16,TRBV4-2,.,CASSPGTSGRMYIQYF,TGTGCCAGCAGCCCCGGGACTAGCGGGAGGATGTACATTCAGTACTTC
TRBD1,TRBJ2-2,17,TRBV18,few,CASSPKQGATNTGELFF,TGTGCCAGCTCACCCAAACAGGGGGCGACGAACACCGGGGAGCTGTTTTTT
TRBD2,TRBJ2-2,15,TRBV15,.,CATSYPGGPTGELFF,TGTGCCACCAGCTATCCGGGAGGCCCCACCGGGGAGCTGTTTTTT
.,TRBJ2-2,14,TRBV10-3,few,CAITEWRGTGELFF,TGTGCCATAACAGAATGGAGAGGGACCGGGGAGCTGTTTTTT
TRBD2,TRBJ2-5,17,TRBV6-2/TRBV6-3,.,CASSFSGGVFPGETQYF,TGTGCCAGCAGTTTTAGCGGGGGGGTCTTCCCCGGAGAGACCCAGTACTTC
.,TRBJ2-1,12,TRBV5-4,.,CASSHLEGEQFF,TGTGCCAGCAGCCACCTAGAGGGTGAGCAGTTCTTC
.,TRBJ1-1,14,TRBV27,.,CASSRRQINTEAFF,TGTGCCAGCAGCCGACGGCAGATTAACACTGAAGCTTTCTTT
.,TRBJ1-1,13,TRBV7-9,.,CASRTGPGPRAFF,TGTGCCAGCAGGACGGGGCCGGGGCCTAGAGCTTTCTTT
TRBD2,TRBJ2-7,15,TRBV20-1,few,CSAREGTRFGYEQYF,TGCAGTGCTAGAGAGGGGACTAGATTCGGCTACGAGCAGTACTTC
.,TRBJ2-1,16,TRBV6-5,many,CASSLSGGSSYNEQFF,TGTGCCAGCAGTTTATCGGGTGGGTCTTCCTACAATGAGCAGTTCTTC
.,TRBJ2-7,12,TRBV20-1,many,CSGGGLFTEQYF,TGCAGTGGCGGAGGGCTCTTTACCGAGCAGTACTTC
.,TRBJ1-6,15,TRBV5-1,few,CASSEQGTVEEPLHF,TGCGCCAGCTCCGAACAAGGGACGGTCGAGGAACCCCTCCACTTT
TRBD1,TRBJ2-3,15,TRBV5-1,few,CASSPGTGGGDTQYF,TGCGCCAGCAGTCCCGGGACAGGGGGAGGGGATACGCAGTATTTT
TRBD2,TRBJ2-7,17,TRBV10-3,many,CAIITVGTSGGYYEQYF,TGTGCCATCATCACTGTGGGGACTAGCGGGGGTTACTACGAGCAGTACTTC
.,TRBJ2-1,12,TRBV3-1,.,CASSPRENEQFF,TGTGCCAGCAGCCCCCGAGAAAATGAGCAGTTCTTC
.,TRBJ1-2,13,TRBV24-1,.,CATSQGLTYGYTF,TGTGCCACCAGTCAGGGTCTGACCTATGGCTACACCTTC
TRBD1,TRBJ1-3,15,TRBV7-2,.,CSSSVPGQGKETIYF,TGTTCCAGCAGCGTGCCGGGACAGGGGAAAGAGACCATATATTTT
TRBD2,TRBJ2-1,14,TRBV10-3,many,CATGTSGSYNEQFF,TGTGCCACCGGGACTAGCGGGAGTTACAATGAGCAGTTCTTC
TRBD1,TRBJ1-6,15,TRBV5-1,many,CASSSGQGAFPPLHF,TGCGCCAGCAGCTCGGGACAGGGAGCCTTTCCACCCCTCCACTTT
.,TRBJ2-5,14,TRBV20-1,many,CSARVGRTGETQYF,TGCAGTGCTAGAGTTGGGCGAACGGGGGAGACCCAGTACTTC
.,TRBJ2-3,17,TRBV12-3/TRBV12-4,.,CASSLGQDERGTDTQYF,TGTGCCAGCAGTTTGGGGCAGGACGAGAGAGGCACAGATACGCAGTATTTT
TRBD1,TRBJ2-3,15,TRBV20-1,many,CSARGGTGSTDTQYF,TGCAGTGCTAGAGGAGGGACAGGGTCCACAGATACGCAGTATTTT
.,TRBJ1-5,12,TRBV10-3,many,CAISDEGQPQHF,TGTGCCATCAGTGACGAGGGGCAGCCCCAGCATTTT
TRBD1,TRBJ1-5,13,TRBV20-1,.,CSAIPGGNQPQHF,TGCAGTGCAATCCCAGGGGGTAATCAGCCCCAGCATTTT
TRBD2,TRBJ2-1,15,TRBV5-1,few,CASSSSSGAYNEQFF,TGCGCCAGCAGCTCCTCTAGCGGAGCCTACAATGAGCAGTTCTTC
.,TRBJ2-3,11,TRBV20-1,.,CSARDRGTQYF,TGCAGTGCTAGAGATCGTGGTACGCAGTATTTT
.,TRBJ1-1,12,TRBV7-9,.,CASSTLSSEAFF,TGTGCCAGCAGCACCCTTTCTTCTGAAGCTTTCTTT
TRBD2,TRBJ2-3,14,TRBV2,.,CASSIAGLTDTQYF,TGTGCCAGCTCAATAGCGGGCCTCACAGATACGCAGTATTTT
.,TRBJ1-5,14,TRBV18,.,CASSGNSQVQPQHF,TGTGCCAGCTCAGGCAATTCTCAGGTTCAGCCCCAGCATTTT
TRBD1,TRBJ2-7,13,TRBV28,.,CASSSGQEYEQYF,TGTGCCAGCAGTTCCGGACAGGAATACGAGCAGTACTTC
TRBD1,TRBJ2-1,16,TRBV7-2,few,CASSLGSTGGYNEQFF,TGTGCCAGCAGCTTAGGCTCCACAGGGGGCTACAATGAGCAGTTCTTC
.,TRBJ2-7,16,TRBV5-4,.,CASSLGSTAATYEQYF,TGTGCCAGCAGCTTAGGGAGTACGGCGGCTACCTACGAGCAGTACTTC
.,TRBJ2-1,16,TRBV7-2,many,CASSLSGAGAYNEQFF,TGTGCCAGCAGCCTATCAGGGGCGGGGGCCTACAATGAGCAGTTCTTC
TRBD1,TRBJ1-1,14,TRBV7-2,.,CASTTWTGGIEAFF,TGTGCCAGCACCACCTGGACAGGGGGCATCGAAGCTTTCTTT
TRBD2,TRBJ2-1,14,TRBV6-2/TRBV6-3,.,CASSSGGRAPRPVF,TGTGCCAGCAGTTCGGGGGGGAGAGCCCCTAGGCCGGTCTTC
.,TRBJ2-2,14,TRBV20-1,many,CSARDGKGTGELFF,TGCAGTGCTAGAGATGGCAAAGGTACCGGGGAGCTGTTTTTT
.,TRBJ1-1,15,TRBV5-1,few,CASSLAGHMNTEAFF,TGCGCCAGCAGCTTGGCGGGGCACATGAACACTGAAGCTTTCTTT
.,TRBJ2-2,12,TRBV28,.,CASSPLYGELFF,TGTGCCAGCAGTCCCCTTTACGGGGAGCTGTTTTTT
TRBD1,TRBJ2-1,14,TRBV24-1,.,CATAGPGGWSEQFF,TGTGCCACTGCGGGACCAGGGGGCTGGTCTGAGCAGTTCTTC
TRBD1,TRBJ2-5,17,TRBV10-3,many,CAISGQGATSRQETQYF,TGTGCCATCAGTGGGCAGGGGGCTACCTCGAGACAAGAGACCCAGTACTTC
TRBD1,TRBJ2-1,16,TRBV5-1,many,CASSSSGTANYNEQFF,TGCGCCAGCAGCTCGTCCGGGACAGCGAACTACAATGAGCAGTTCTTC
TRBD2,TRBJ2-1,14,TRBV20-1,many,CSARGGEQRLAQFF,TGCAGTGCTAGAGGGGGGGAACAACGACTAGCCCAGTTCTTC
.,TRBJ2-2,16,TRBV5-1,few,CASSSNLAGVSGELFF,TGCGCCAGCAGCTCGAACCTGGCCGGAGTGAGCGGGGAGCTGTTTTTT
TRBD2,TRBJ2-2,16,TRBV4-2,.,CASRQSGTSVTGELFF,TGTGCCAGCAGACAATCCGGGACTAGCGTAACCGGGGAGCTGTTTTTT